This T cell receptor (beta chain) was sequenced during a study of response to subunit inactivated influenza vaccine. Notes on the study in general: Every seasonal influenza vaccination brings in few new T cells, the authors suggested.

TCRdb fed the RT-PCR reads into MiXCR, producing one record per CDR3 protein. Counted here are fewer than 250,000 distinct CDR3 sequences, roughly 14% occurring once; the ten biggest clones make up about 26%. On this clonotype: Its target is unknown.

This specimen was CD8+ T cells sorted from PBMCs, taken roughly 5 days after vaccination. This clonotype originated in a man in his fifties or sixties who received an inactivated influenza vaccine.

CDR3 sequence reads: CASSQRYDEQFF. CDR3 in DNA: TGTGCCAGCAGCCAAAGGTATGATGAGCAGTTCTTC. The chain uses TRBV11-2 and TRBJ2-1, with D hard to call. The CDR3 covers 12 residues. The germline CDR1 and CDR2 sequences are SGHAT and FQNNGV. The V end lost 5 bases, the J end lost 8 bases, and 10 bases lay between the germline ends. Using reference TRBV11-2 and TRBJ2-1 for the parts outside the CDR3, the full variable domain is EAGVAQSPRYKIIEKRQSVAFWCNPISGHATLYWYQQILGQGPKLLIQFQNNGVVDDSQLPKDRFSAERLKGVDSTLKIQPAKLEDSAVYLCASSQRYDEQFFGPGTRLTVL.